This entry lists 9 T cell receptor beta chains sequenced from one sample in a study of identical twins. TCRdb analysed the 5' RACE reads with MiXCR anew, one entry per CDR3 protein. The sample carries a few hundred thousand distinct CDR3 sequences, approximately 8.8% recorded once. The sequenced material came from naive T cells sorted from blood. The receptors were gathered from a woman aged 45-65 years in good health.

This clonotype was recorded many times. The chain joins TRBV5-1 to TRBJ2-7, with D perhaps TRBD2 (6 bases). Germline V lookup: CDR1 SGHRS, CDR2 YFSETQ. The ends were cut back, 4 bases at V and 3 bases at J, with 8 bases in the middle. The CDR3 is 12 residues long. The CDR3 bases are TGCGCCAGCAGCAGGGACTTCTACGAGCAGTACTTC. This sequence encodes CASSRDFYEQYF. The variable domain in full, completed from reference TRBV5-1 and TRBJ2-7, reads KAGVTQTPRYLIKTRGQQVTLSCSPISGHRSVSWYQQTPGQGLQFLFEYFSETQRNKGNFPGRFSGRQFSNSRSEMNVSTLELGDSALYLCASSRDFYEQYFGPGTRLTVT.

This clonotype has ten or more counts. The chain joins TRBV20-1 to TRBJ2-3; a possible D gene is TRBD2 (5 bases). CDR1 and CDR2 (germline): DFQATT, SNEGSKA (reference sequence). With 3 bases removed from V and 6 bases from J, the gap between germline ends came to 13 bases. The CDR3 is 13 amino acids. The DNA of the CDR3 is TGCAGTGCTAGGACCTCCGGGGATGATACGCAGTATTTT. The encoded protein is CSARTSGDDTQYF.

This clonotype has more than one count but fewer than ten. The chain is built from TRBV7-2 and TRBJ2-4; TRBD1 agrees at 7 bases. The CDR3 has 17 amino acids. CDR1 is SGHTA, CDR2 FQGNSA, per germline. The junction had 9 bases not matched to a gene; V was cut back by 4 bases and J by 0 bases. CDR3 coding DNA: TGTGCCAGCAGCTCTGAAAACAGGGGCCTAGCCAAAAACATTCAGTACTTC. This translates into CASSSENRGLAKNIQYF. The full variable domain, completed using reference TRBV7-2 and TRBJ2-4, is GAGVSQSPSNKVTEKGKDVELRCDPISGHTALYWYRQSLGQGLEFLIYFQGNSAPDKSGLPSDRFSAERTGGSVSTLTIQRTQQEDSAVYLCASSSENRGLAKNIQYFGAGTRLSVL.

This clonotype was counted only a few times. The chain uses TRBV12-3 or TRBV12-4 and TRBJ1-1, with D possibly being TRBD1 (5 bases). The germline V and J ends were trimmed by 6 bases and 3 bases, with 20 bases remaining between them. The CDR3 has 16 amino acids. CDR3 sequence reads: CASREPGRDSHTEAFF. CDR3 in DNA: TGTGCCAGCAGGGAGCCGGGACGAGACTCCCACACTGAAGCTTTCTTT.

This clonotype showed up just a few times. CDR3 loop: CASHRGRGGEKLFF. Here the CDR3 DNA reads TGTGCCAGCCACCGAGGCAGGGGGGGGGAAAAACTGTTTTTT. V gene TRBV6-5 combines with J gene TRBJ1-4; 7 positions agree with TRBD1. Germline CDR1 reads MNHEY; CDR2 reads SVGAGI. V gave up 8 bases and J gave up 8 bases; unmatched junction bases: 11. The CDR3 length is 14 residues.

This clonotype was recorded a few times. V usage is TRBV6-1 and J usage is TRBJ2-4; D is unresolved. Trimming pared 6 bases from V and 0 bases from J, leaving 6 bases between. The CDR3 covers 13 residues. Germline V CDR1 and CDR2: MNHNS, SASEGT. CDR3 in amino acids: CASRALAKNIQYF. In DNA, the CDR3 is TGTGCCAGCAGGGCCCTAGCCAAAAACATTCAGTACTTC.

The chain uses TRBV20-1 and TRBJ1-4; 7 nucleotides agree with TRBD1. The CDR3 sequence is 14 residues long. Germline trimming cut 0 bases from V and 7 bases from J; bases unmatched to any gene: 5. Germline V lookup: CDR1 DFQATT, CDR2 SNEGSKA (reference sequence). CDR3 region: CSAREGGAGEKLFF. The CDR3 coding sequence is TGCAGTGCTAGAGAAGGGGGCGCGGGTGAAAAACTGTTTTTT.

This clonotype was picked up a small number of times. The V gene is TRBV5-1, the J gene TRBJ2-1; D tentatively fits TRBD1 or TRBD2 (5 bases each). The CDR3 has 14 amino acids. In germline, CDR1 is SGHRS, CDR2 YFSETQ. The CDR3 reads CAVSGTNPTDEQFF. In DNA form, the CDR3 reads TGCGCGGTATCCGGGACGAATCCGACGGATGAGCAGTTCTTC.

This clonotype was seen a handful of times. The CDR3 is CATSRVNEQFF. The CDR3, as DNA: TGTGCCACCAGCAGAGTAAATGAGCAGTTCTTC. The V and J genes are TRBV15 and TRBJ2-1; D remains ambiguous. The CDR3 is made up of 11 amino acids. Germline V gives CDR1 LNHNV, CDR2 YYDKDF (reference sequence). Trimming removed 1 base at V and 7 bases at J, with 2 bases between.